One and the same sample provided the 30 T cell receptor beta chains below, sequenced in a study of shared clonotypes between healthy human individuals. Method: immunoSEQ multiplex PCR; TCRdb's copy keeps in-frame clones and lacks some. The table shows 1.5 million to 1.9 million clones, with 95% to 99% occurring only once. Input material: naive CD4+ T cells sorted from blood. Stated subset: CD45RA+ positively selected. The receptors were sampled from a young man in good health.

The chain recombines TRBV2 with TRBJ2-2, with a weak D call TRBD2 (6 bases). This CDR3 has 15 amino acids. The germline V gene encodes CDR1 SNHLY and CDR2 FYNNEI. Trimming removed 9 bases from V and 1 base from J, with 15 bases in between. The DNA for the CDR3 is TGTGCCAGTTTCCACCCTAGCGAGAACACCGGGGAGCTGTTTTTT. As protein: CASFHPSENTGELFF.

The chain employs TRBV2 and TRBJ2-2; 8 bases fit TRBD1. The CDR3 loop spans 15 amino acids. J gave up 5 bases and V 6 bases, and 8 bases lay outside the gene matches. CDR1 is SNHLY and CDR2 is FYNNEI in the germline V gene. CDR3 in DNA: TGTGCCAGCAGGAGGGGGACAGGTCGAACCGGGGAGCTGTTTTTT. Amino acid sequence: CASRRGTGRTGELFF.

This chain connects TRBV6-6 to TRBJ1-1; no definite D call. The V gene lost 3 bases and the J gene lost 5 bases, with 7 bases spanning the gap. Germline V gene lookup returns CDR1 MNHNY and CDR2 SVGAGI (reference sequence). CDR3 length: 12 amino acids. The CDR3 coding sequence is TGTGCCAGCAGTTATACGCAGACTGAAGCTTTCTTT. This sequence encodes CASSYTQTEAFF.

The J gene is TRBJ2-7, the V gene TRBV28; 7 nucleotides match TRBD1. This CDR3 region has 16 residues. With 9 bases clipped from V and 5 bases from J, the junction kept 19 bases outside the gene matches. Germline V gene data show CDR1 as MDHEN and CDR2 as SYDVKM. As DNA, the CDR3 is TGTGCCAGTACACAAAATAGGGGGCGGTTGAGGGACGAGCAGTACTTC. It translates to CASTQNRGRLRDEQYF.

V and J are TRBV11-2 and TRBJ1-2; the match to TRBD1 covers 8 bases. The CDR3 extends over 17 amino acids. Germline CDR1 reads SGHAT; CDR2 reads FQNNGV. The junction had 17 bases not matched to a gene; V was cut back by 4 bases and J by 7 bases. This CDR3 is CASSYLGKDRDRFGYTF. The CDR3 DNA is TGTGCCAGCAGCTATTTAGGGAAAGACCGGGACAGGTTTGGCTACACCTTC.

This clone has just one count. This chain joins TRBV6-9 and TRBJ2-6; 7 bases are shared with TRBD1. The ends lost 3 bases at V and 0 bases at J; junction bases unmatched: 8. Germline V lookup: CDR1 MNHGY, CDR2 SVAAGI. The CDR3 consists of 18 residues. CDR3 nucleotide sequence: TGTGCCAGCAGTTACCGACGACAGGGCTACTCTGGGGCCAACGTCCTGACTTTC. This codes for CASSYRRQGYSGANVLTF.

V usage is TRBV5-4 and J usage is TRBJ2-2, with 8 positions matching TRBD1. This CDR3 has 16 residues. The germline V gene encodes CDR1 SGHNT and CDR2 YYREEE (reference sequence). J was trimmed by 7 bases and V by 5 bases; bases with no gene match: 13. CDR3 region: CASSPGTGRAGGELFF. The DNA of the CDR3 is TGTGCCAGCAGTCCCGGGACAGGAAGGGCGGGCGGGGAGCTGTTTTTT.

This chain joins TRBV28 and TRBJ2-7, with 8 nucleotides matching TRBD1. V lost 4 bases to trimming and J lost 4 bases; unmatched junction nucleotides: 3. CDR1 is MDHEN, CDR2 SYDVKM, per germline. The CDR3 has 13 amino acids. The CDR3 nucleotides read TGTGCCAGCAGTTCCAGGGGGCGATACGAGCAGTACTTC. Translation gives CASSSRGRYEQYF.

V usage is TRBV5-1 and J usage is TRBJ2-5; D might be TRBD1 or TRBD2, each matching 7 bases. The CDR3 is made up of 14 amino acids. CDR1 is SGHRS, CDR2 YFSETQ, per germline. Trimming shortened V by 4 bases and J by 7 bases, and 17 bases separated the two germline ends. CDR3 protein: CASSQKTGRGTQYF. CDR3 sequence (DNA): TGCGCCAGCAGCCAAAAGACAGGGAGGGGGACCCAGTACTTC.

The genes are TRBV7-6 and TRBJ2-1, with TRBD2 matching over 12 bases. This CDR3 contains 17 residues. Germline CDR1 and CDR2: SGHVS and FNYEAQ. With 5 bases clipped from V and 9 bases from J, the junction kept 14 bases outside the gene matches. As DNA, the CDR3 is TGTGCCAGCAGCCGTGACCGACTAGCGGGAGTCGGAGGTGAGCAGTTCTTC. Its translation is CASSRDRLAGVGGEQFF.

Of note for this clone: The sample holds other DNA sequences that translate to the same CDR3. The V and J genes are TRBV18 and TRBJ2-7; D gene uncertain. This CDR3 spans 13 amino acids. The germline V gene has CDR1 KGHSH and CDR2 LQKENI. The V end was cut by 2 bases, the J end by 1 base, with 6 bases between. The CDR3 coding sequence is TGTGCCAGCTCACCAGGCGTGTCCTACGAGCAGTACTTC. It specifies CASSPGVSYEQYF.

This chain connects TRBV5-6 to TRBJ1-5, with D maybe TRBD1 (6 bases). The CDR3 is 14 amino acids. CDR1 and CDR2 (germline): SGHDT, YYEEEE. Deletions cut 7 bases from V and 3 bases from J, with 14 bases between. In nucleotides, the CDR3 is TGTGCCAGCTCTCCGGGACATCTCAATCAGCCCCAGCATTTT. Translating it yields CASSPGHLNQPQHF.

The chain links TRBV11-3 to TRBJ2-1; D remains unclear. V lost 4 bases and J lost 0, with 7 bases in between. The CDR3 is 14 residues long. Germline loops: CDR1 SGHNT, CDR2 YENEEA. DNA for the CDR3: TGTGCCAGCAGCTCTGATAGCTCCTACAATGAGCAGTTCTTC. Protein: CASSSDSSYNEQFF. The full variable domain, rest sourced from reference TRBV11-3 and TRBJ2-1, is EAGVVQSPRYKIIEKKQPVAFWCNPISGHNTLYWYLQNLGQGPELLIRYENEEAVDDSQLPKDRFSAERLKGVDSTLKIQPAELGDSAVYLCASSSDSSYNEQFFGPGTRLTVL.

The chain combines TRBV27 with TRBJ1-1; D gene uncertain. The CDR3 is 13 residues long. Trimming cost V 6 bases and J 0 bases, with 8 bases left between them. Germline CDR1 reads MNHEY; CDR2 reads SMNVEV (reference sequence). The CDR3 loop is CASSLIMNTEAFF. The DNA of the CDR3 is TGTGCCAGCAGCCTTATAATGAACACTGAAGCTTTCTTT.

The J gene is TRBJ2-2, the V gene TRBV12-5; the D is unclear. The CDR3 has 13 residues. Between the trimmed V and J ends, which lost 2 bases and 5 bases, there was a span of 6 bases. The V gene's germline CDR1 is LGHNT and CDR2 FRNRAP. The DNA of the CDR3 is TGTGCTAGTGGTTTGAGGTGGACCGGGGAGCTGTTTTTT. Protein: CASGLRWTGELFF.

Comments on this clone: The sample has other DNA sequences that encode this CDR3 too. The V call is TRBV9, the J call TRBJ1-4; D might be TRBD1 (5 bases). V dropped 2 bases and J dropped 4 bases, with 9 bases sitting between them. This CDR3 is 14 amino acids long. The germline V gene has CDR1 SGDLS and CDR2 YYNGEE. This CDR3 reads CASSVGTLNEKLFF. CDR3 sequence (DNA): TGTGCCAGCAGCGTTGGGACCCTTAATGAAAAACTGTTTTTT.

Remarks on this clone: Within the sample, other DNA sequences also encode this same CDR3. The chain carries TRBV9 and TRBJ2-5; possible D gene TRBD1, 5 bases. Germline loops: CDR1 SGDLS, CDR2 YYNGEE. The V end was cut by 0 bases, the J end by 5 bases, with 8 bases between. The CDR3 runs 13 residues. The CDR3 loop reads CASSVGRGETQYF. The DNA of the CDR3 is TGTGCCAGCAGCGTAGGTAGGGGCGAGACCCAGTACTTC. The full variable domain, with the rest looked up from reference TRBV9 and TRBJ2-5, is DSGVTQTPKHLITATGQRVTLRCSPRSGDLSVYWYQQSLDQGLQFLIQYYNGEERAKGNILERFSAQQFPDLHSELNLSSLELGDSALYFCASSVGRGETQYFGPGTRLLVL.

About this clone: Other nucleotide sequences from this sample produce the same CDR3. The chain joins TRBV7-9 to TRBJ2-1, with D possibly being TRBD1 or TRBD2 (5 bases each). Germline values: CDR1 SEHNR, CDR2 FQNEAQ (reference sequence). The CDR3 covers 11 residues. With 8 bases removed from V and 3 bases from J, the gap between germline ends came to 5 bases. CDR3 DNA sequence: TGTGCCAGCGGGGGCTACAATGAGCAGTTCTTC. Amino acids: CASGGYNEQFF.

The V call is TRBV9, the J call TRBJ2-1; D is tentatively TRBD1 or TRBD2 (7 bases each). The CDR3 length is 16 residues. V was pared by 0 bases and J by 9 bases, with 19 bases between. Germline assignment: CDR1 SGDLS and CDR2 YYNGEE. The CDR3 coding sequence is TGTGCCAGCAGCGTAGGCCCTAGCGGAGCAGGGGGTGAGCAGTTCTTC. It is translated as CASSVGPSGAGGEQFF.

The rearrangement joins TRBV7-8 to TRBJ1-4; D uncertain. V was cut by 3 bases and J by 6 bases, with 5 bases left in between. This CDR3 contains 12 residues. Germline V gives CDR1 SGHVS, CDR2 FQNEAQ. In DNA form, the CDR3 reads TGTGCCAGCAGCTTCAAACATGAAAAACTGTTTTTT. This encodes CASSFKHEKLFF.

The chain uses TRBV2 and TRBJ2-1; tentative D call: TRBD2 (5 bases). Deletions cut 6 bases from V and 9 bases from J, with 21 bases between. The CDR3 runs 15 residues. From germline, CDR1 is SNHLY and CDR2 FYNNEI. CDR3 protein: CASSPPARDRSEQFF. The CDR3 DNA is TGTGCCAGCAGCCCCCCCGCTCGGGATAGGAGTGAGCAGTTCTTC.

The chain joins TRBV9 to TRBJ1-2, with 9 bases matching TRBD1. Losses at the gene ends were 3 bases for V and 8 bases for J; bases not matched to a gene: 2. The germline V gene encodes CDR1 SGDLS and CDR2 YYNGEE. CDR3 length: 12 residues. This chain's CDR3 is CASSEGQGGYTF. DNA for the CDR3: TGTGCCAGCAGCGAGGGACAGGGAGGCTACACCTTC.

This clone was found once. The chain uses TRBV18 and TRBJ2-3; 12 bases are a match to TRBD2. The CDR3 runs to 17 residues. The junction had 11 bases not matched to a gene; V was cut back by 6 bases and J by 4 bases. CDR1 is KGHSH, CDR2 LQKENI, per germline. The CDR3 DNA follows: TGTGCCAGCTCGCCGAGACTAGCGGGAGATCTGCCAGATACGCAGTATTTT. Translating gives CASSPRLAGDLPDTQYF.

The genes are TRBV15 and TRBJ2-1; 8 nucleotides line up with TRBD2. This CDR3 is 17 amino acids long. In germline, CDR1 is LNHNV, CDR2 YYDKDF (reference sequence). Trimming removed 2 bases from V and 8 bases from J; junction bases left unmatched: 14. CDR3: CATSRPSRLASGDEQFF. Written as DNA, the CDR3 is TGTGCCACCAGCAGACCTAGTAGACTAGCGAGTGGGGATGAGCAGTTCTTC.

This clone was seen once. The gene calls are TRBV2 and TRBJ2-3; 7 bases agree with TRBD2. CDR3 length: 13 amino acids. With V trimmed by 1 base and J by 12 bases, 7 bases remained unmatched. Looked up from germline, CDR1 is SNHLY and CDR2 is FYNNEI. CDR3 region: CASSEGLALRQYF. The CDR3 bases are TGTGCCAGCAGTGAAGGACTAGCCCTCAGACAGTATTTT.

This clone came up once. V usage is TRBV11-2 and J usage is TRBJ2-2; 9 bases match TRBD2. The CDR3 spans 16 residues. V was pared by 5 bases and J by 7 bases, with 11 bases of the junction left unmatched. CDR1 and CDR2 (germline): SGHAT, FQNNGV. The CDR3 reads CASSLLLAGVHGELFF. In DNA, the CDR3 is TGTGCCAGCAGCCTATTGTTAGCGGGAGTTCACGGGGAGCTGTTTTTT.

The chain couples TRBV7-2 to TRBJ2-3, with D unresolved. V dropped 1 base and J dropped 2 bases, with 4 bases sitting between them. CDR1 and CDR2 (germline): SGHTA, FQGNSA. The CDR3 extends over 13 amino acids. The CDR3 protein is CASSLEITDTQYF. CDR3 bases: TGTGCCAGCAGCTTAGAGATCACAGATACGCAGTATTTT.

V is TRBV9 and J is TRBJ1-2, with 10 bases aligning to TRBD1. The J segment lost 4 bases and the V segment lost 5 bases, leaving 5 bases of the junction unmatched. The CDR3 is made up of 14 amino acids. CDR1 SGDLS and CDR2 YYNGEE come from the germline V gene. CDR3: CASSRQGAGYGYTF. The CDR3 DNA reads TGTGCCAGCAGTCGACAGGGGGCAGGCTATGGCTACACCTTC. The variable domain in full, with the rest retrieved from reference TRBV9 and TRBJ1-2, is DSGVTQTPKHLITATGQRVTLRCSPRSGDLSVYWYQQSLDQGLQFLIQYYNGEERAKGNILERFSAQQFPDLHSELNLSSLELGDSALYFCASSRQGAGYGYTFGSGTRLTVV.

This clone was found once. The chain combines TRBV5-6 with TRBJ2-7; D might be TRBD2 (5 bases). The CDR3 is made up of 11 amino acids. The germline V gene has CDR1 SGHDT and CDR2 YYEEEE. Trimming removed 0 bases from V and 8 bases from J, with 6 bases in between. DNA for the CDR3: TGTGCCAGCAGCTTGGCCGGGAAGCAGTACTTC. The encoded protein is CASSLAGKQYF.

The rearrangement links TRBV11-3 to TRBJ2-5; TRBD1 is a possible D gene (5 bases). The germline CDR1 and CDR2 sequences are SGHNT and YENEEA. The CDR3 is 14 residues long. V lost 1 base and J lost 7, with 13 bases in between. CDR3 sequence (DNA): TGTGCCAGCAGCTTAGTAGACAGACCACGGACCCAGTACTTC. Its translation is CASSLVDRPRTQYF.